The 7 T cell receptor beta chains below come from one sample, sequenced in a study of immune evolution from preneoplasia to lung adenocarcinoma. Here immunoSEQ multiplex PCR was the method, and the copy in TCRdb shows in-frame clones only, minus some. The sample records about 2,000 clones, over 65% being singletons. The sample was FFPE adjacent normal lung tissue. Source of these receptors: a person in their 70s with lung adenocarcinoma.

This clone was picked up a small number of times. This chain joins TRBV7-2 and TRBJ2-5, with 9 nucleotides matching TRBD2. The length of the CDR3 is 15 residues. V gave up 1 base and J gave up 5 bases; unmatched junction bases: 5. In germline, CDR1 is SGHTA, CDR2 FQGNSA. CDR3 in amino acids: CASSLVAGVDETQYF. CDR3 DNA: TGTGCCAGCAGCTTAGTAGCGGGAGTAGACGAGACCCAGTACTTC.

The chain joins TRBV9 to TRBJ2-3; 8 nucleotides line up with TRBD1. V shed 0 bases, J shed 3 bases, and the junction held 3 bases outside the gene matches. Per germline, CDR1 SGDLS and CDR2 YYNGEE. The CDR3 sequence is 15 residues long. The CDR3 region is CASSVGGQVTDTQYF. In DNA form, the CDR3 reads TGTGCCAGCAGCGTAGGGGGACAGGTTACAGATACGCAGTATTTT.

This clone ranks as large. V and J are TRBV11-2 and TRBJ2-7; either TRBD1 or TRBD2 may supply D (5 bases each). Germline CDR1 reads SGHAT; CDR2 reads FQNNGV. Deletions cut 1 base from V and 2 bases from J, with 12 bases between. CDR3 length equals 15 residues. As DNA, the CDR3 is TGTGCCAGCAGCTTAGCCCCGGGACCGGCCTACGAGCAGTACTTC. It is translated as CASSLAPGPAYEQYF.

The rearrangement links TRBV4-2 to TRBJ2-5, with TRBD1 matching over 8 bases. The CDR3 length is 16 residues. V was clipped by 1 base and J by 3 bases; unmatched bases: 7. Germline V gene sequence: CDR1 LGHNA, CDR2 YNFKEQ. Written as DNA, the CDR3 is TGTGCCAGCAGCCAAGGCCCTCAGGGGGCGGAAGAGACCCAGTACTTC. Its translation is CASSQGPQGAEETQYF.

The rearrangement joins TRBV7-6 to TRBJ2-1, with 7 bases identical to TRBD1. V lost 5 bases to trimming and J lost 8 bases; unmatched junction nucleotides: 12. The CDR3 totals 15 residues. Germline V lookup: CDR1 SGHVS, CDR2 FNYEAQ. The CDR3 DNA sequence: TGTGCCAGCAGCCAGAATTCACAGGGGCACTATGAGCAGTTCTTC. Its protein product is CASSQNSQGHYEQFF.

The chain recombines TRBV4-2 with TRBJ2-3, with D possibly being TRBD2 (6 bases). CDR1 is LGHNA, CDR2 YNFKEQ, per germline. CDR3 length: 14 amino acids. V gave up 4 bases and J gave up 5 bases, with 13 bases separating them. CDR3 DNA sequence: TGTGCCAGCAGCCTAGGAGGGCCGGGAGATACGCAGTATTTT. It is translated as CASSLGGPGDTQYF.

This chain uses TRBV7-9 with TRBJ2-5, with a tentative D call TRBD2 (6 bases). Germline V gene sequence: CDR1 SEHNR, CDR2 FQNEAQ (reference sequence). The CDR3 contains 14 residues. Trimming left V 0 bases short and J 5 bases short, with 10 bases between. The CDR3 bases are TGTGCCAGCAGCTTAGCGGGCGGGACGGAGACCCAGTACTTC. It is translated as CASSLAGGTETQYF.